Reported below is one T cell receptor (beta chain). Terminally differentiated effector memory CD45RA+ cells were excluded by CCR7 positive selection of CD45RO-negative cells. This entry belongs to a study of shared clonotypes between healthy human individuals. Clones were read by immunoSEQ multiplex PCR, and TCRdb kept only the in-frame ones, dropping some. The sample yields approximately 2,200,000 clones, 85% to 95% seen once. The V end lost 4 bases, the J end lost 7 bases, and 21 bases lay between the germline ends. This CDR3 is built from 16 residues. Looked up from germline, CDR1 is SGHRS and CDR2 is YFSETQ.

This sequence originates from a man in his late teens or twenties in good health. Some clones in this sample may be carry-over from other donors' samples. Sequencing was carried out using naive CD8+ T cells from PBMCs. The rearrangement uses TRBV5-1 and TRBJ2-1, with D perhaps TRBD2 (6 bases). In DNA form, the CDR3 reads TGCGCCAGCAGCCCCGAGTGGATAACGGGAGCTAATGAGCAGTTCTTC. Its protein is CASSPEWITGANEQFF.